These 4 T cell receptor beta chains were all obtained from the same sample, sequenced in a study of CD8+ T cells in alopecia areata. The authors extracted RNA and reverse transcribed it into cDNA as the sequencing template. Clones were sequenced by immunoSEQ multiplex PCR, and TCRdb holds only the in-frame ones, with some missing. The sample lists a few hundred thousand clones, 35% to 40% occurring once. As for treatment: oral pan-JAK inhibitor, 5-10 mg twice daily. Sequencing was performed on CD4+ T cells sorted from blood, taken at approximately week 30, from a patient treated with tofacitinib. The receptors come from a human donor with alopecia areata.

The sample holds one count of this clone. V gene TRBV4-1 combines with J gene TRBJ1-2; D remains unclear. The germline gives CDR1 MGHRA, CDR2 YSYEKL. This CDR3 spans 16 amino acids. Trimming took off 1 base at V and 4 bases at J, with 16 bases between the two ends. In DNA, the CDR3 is TGCGCCAGCAGCCAAGGAGGTCTGGCTGTGGTCTATGGCTACACCTTC. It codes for CASSQGGLAVVYGYTF.

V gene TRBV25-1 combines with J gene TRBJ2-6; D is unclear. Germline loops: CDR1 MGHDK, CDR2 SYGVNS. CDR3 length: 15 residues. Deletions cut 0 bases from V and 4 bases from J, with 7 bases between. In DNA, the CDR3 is TGTGCCAGCAGTGAATATTCCCCCGGGGCCAACGTCCTGACTTTC. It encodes CASSEYSPGANVLTF.

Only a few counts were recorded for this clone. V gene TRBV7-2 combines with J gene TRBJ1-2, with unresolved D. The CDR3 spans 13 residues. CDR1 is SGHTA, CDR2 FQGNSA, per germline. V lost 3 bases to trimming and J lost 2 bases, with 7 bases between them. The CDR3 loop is CASSFGRNYGYTF. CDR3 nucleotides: TGTGCCAGCAGCTTCGGCCGAAACTATGGCTACACCTTC.

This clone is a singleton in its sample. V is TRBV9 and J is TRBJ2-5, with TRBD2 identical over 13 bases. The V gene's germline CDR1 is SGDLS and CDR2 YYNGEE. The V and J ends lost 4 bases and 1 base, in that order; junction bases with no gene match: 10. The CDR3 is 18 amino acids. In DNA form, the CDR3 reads TGTGCCAGCAGCCCTGGACTAGCGGGAGTCAGAATCCAAGAGACCCAGTACTTC. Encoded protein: CASSPGLAGVRIQETQYF.